A selection of T cell receptor beta chains follows, all from one sample in a study of CD8+ T cells in alopecia areata. Profiled with immunoSEQ multiplex PCR; TCRdb holds only in-frame clones, not every one. Of roughly 150,000 clones detected, about 50% appear once; the ten largest clones hold approximately 19%. Sequencing was performed on CD8+ T cells sorted from blood, taken at week 0. The receptor set was obtained from a human donor with alopecia areata. Both conserved end residues are part of each CDR3. The D gene is left open where the match is weak. The size entry is marked missing in some rows and otherwise reads once, few, many or a size class.

V	D	size	J	CDR3	DNA
TRBV10-2	NA	NA	TRBJ2-7	CASRDSLRGYEQYF	TGCGCCAGCAGGGACAGCCTGAGGGGGTACGAGCAGTACTTC
TRBV5-6	NA	NA	TRBJ1-1	CASSSKNTEAFF	TGTGCCAGCAGCTCCAAAAACACTGAAGCTTTCTTT
TRBV27	NA	NA	TRBJ1-2	CASRDGYGYTF	TGTGCCAGCAGAGACGGCTATGGCTACACCTTC
TRBV6-5	NA	NA	TRBJ1-1	CASRRDFNTEAFF	TGTGCCAGCAGGAGAGACTTTAACACTGAAGCTTTCTTT
TRBV30	NA	NA	TRBJ2-3	CAWSAGRRDTQYF	TGTGCCTGGAGTGCGGGGAGGCGAGATACGCAGTATTTT
TRBV29-1	NA	few	TRBJ2-3	CSVDGWGRDTDTQYF	TGCAGCGTTGATGGTTGGGGGCGCGACACAGATACGCAGTATTTT
TRBV2	NA	NA	TRBJ1-2	CASSEIQVHGYTF	TGTGCCAGCAGTGAAATTCAGGTCCATGGCTACACCTTC
TRBV30	NA	NA	TRBJ2-1	CAWSEGGPNEQFF	TGTGCCTGGAGTGAGGGGGGTCCCAATGAGCAGTTCTTC
TRBV5-6	TRBD1	NA	TRBJ2-5	CASSLGWDRPQETQYF	TGTGCCAGCAGCTTGGGATGGGACAGGCCACAAGAGACCCAGTACTTC
TRBV2	TRBD1	NA	TRBJ1-1	CASSQTGTEAFF	TGTGCCAGCAGTCAGACAGGGACTGAAGCTTTCTTT
TRBV29-1	NA	NA	TRBJ2-6	CSVESGGGGANVLTF	TGCAGCGTTGAATCGGGGGGCGGTGGGGCCAACGTCCTGACTTTC
TRBV27	TRBD2	NA	TRBJ2-1	CASSFNSGGYNEQFF	TGTGCCAGCAGTTTTAATAGCGGGGGGTACAATGAGCAGTTCTTC
TRBV11-2	NA	few	TRBJ1-2	CASSLDEGGREDYGYTF	TGTGCCAGCAGCTTAGATGAGGGAGGCAGGGAAGACTATGGCTACACCTTC
TRBV30	NA	NA	TRBJ1-1	CAWSIFSDRFYTEAFF	TGTGCCTGGAGCATTTTTTCGGACCGATTTTACACTGAAGCTTTCTTT
TRBV4-3	NA	few	TRBJ1-1	CASRPGPGSMNTEAFF	TGCGCCAGCAGACCCGGGCCGGGATCCATGAACACTGAAGCTTTCTTT
TRBV14	NA	NA	TRBJ2-3	CASGATSTDTQYF	TGTGCCAGCGGAGCTACTAGCACAGATACGCAGTATTTT
TRBV10-2	NA	many	TRBJ1-2	CASSQTAGRHGYTF	TGCGCCAGCAGCCAAACGGCAGGGAGGCATGGCTACACCTTC
TRBV29-1	TRBD2	NA	TRBJ2-1	CSVEGLAGDNEQFF	TGCAGCGTAGAGGGACTAGCGGGGGACAATGAGCAGTTCTTC
TRBV7-2	NA	NA	TRBJ2-5	CASSLNGRGQETQYF	TGTGCCAGCAGCTTAAACGGCAGGGGCCAAGAGACCCAGTACTTC
TRBV5-1	NA	few	TRBJ2-1	CASSFSIAASVHEQFF	TGCGCCAGCAGCTTCTCCATTGCGGCTAGCGTCCATGAGCAGTTCTTC
TRBV9	NA	NA	TRBJ2-1	CASSVVPEEQFF	TGTGCCAGCAGCGTAGTGCCGGAAGAGCAGTTCTTC
TRBV4-3	NA	once	TRBJ2-5	CASSQDLDSQETQYF	TGCGCCAGCAGCCAAGATCTGGACAGCCAAGAGACCCAGTACTTC
TRBV7-9	NA	NA	TRBJ1-5	CASSPGNQPQHF	TGTGCCAGCAGCCCAGGGAATCAGCCCCAGCATTTT
TRBV29-1	TRBD1	NA	TRBJ2-1	CSVRGNEQFF	TGCAGCGTCAGGGGGAATGAGCAGTTCTTC
TRBV10-2	NA	NA	TRBJ1-1	CASSEGVDTEAFF	TGCGCCAGCAGTGAGGGGGTGGACACTGAAGCTTTCTTT
TRBV10-3	NA	NA	TRBJ2-1	CAIKGGVGNEQFF	TGTGCCATCAAGGGGGGAGTCGGAAATGAGCAGTTCTTC
TRBV6-1	NA	NA	TRBJ2-3	CASSTTSSPADTQYF	TGTGCCAGCAGTACAACTAGTTCCCCCGCAGATACGCAGTATTTT
TRBV30	NA	NA	TRBJ1-1	CAWSPYKNTEAFF	TGTGCCTGGAGCCCTTACAAGAACACTGAAGCTTTCTTT
TRBV11-2	NA	few	TRBJ1-5	CASSHEGGSYQPQHF	TGTGCCAGCAGCCATGAGGGTGGCAGCTATCAGCCCCAGCATTTT
TRBV21-1	NA	NA	TRBJ1-2	CASSKGAGSTWDGYTF	TGTGCCAGCAGCAAAGGGGCGGGGAGCACGTGGGATGGCTACACCTTC
TRBV29-1	NA	NA	TRBJ1-2	CSVEDQERRYGYTF	TGCAGCGTTGAAGATCAAGAGAGGCGGTATGGCTACACCTTC
TRBV5-6	NA	NA	TRBJ2-7	CASRLGTYEQYF	TGTGCCAGCAGGCTGGGAACCTACGAGCAGTACTTC
TRBV2	TRBD1	few	TRBJ1-2	CASRSETGRYYGYTF	TGTGCCAGCAGGAGCGAGACAGGGCGCTACTATGGCTACACCTTC
TRBV30	NA	NA	TRBJ1-5	CAWSDPLPYSNQPQHF	TGTGCCTGGAGTGACCCCCTCCCCTACAGCAATCAGCCCCAGCATTTT
TRBV6-4	TRBD2	NA	TRBJ2-3	CASSSLGLADFTDTQYF	TGTGCCAGCAGTTCCTTGGGACTAGCGGACTTCACAGATACGCAGTATTTT
TRBV29-1	TRBD1	few	TRBJ2-3	CSVENGGTGTTDTQYF	TGCAGCGTTGAAAATGGGGGGACAGGGACCACAGATACGCAGTATTTT
TRBV13	NA	NA	TRBJ1-5	CASSLGGPGQPQHF	TGTGCCAGCAGCCTGGGGGGGCCGGGGCAGCCCCAGCATTTT
TRBV27	NA	NA	TRBJ1-1	CASSPGSNTEAFF	TGTGCCAGCAGTCCCGGATCGAACACTGAAGCTTTCTTT
TRBV19	TRBD1	NA	TRBJ1-5	CASSGTADLIVQPQHF	TGTGCCAGTAGTGGGACAGCGGATTTGATAGTTCAGCCCCAGCATTTT
TRBV29-1	NA	few	TRBJ1-1	CSGSLGGTEAFF	TGCAGCGGGTCCCTGGGTGGCACTGAAGCTTTCTTT
TRBV29-1	NA	NA	TRBJ1-2	CSVLQNYGYTF	TGCAGCGTTCTGCAGAACTATGGCTACACCTTC
TRBV13	TRBD1	NA	TRBJ2-7	CASSLDLGTASYEQYF	TGTGCCAGCAGCTTAGATTTAGGGACAGCATCCTACGAGCAGTACTTC
TRBV13	NA	few	TRBJ2-5	CASSLTIETQYF	TGTGCCAGCAGCCTAACCATTGAGACCCAGTACTTC
TRBV27	NA	NA	TRBJ1-1	CASSSRLNTEAFF	TGTGCCAGCAGTTCTAGATTGAACACTGAAGCTTTCTTT
TRBV4-3	NA	NA	TRBJ1-6	CASSQDRVSPNSPLHF	TGCGCCAGCAGCCAAGATCGTGTTTCCCCAAATTCACCCCTCCACTTT
TRBV15	NA	few	TRBJ2-2	CATSNFGATGELFF	TGTGCCACCAGCAACTTCGGCGCAACCGGGGAGCTGTTTTTT
TRBV5-1	NA	NA	TRBJ1-4	CASRGDPGGEKLFF	TGCGCCAGCAGAGGGGATCCTGGTGGTGAAAAACTGTTTTTT
TRBV29-1	NA	NA	TRBJ1-2	CSVEGGASGYTF	TGCAGCGTTGAGGGGGGGGCGAGTGGCTACACCTTC
TRBV5-6	NA	few	TRBJ1-1	CASSLGFSGNTEAFF	TGTGCCAGCAGCTTGGGGTTCTCCGGGAACACTGAAGCTTTCTTT
TRBV29-1	NA	few	TRBJ2-7	CSVLGGLSAYEQYF	TGCAGCGTCCTAGGTGGGCTGTCAGCCTACGAGCAGTACTTC
TRBV4-3	NA	NA	TRBJ1-2	CASSQASTDGYTF	TGCGCCAGCAGCCAAGCTTCGACCGATGGCTACACCTTC
TRBV4-3	NA	NA	TRBJ2-2	CASSQDRVAGELFF	TGCGCCAGCAGCCAAGATCGGGTAGCCGGGGAGCTGTTTTTT
TRBV4-2	TRBD2	NA	TRBJ2-7	CASSHRLAGGYEQYF	TGTGCCAGCAGCCATAGACTAGCGGGGGGCTACGAGCAGTACTTC
TRBV29-1	NA	NA	TRBJ2-7	CSVEAIGEQYF	TGCAGCGTTGAAGCCATCGGCGAGCAGTACTTC
TRBV29-1	NA	NA	TRBJ1-2	CSVQVSGYGYTF	TGCAGCGTGCAAGTCTCTGGCTATGGCTACACCTTC
TRBV27	NA	NA	TRBJ2-3	CASSARDSNSDTQYF	TGTGCCAGCAGTGCCCGGGACTCCAATTCGGATACGCAGTATTTT